The T cell receptor (beta chain) under discussion was sequenced for a study of blood T cell repertoires in COVID-19. Across the whole study: The United States, Italy and Spain provided the acute and convalescent COVID-19 samples. The cDNA or gDNA used as material had been derived from T cells, B-cell-depleted T cells, or PBMCs.

Germline CDR1 SEHNR, CDR2 FQNEAQ (reference sequence). CDR3 length: 15 amino acids. Germline trimming cut 2 bases from V and 2 bases from J; bases unmatched to any gene: 3. The authors' processing: Counts of nucleated cells, estimated from reference gene primer amplification, were obtained. Assay: immunoSEQ multiplex PCR; the TCRdb copy retains only in-frame clones and omits some. That table gives V, J and clone size, and the DNA gave D and trimming. The repertoire holds some 200,000 clones, with 70% to 90% as singletons. Sequencing was done on a sample of peripheral blood. The receptor was isolated from a woman aged 18-35 years who had recovered from COVID-19. The gene calls are TRBV7-9 and TRBJ2-3, with 8 bases aligning to TRBD2. In nucleotides, the CDR3 is TGTGCCAGCAGCTTAACTAGCGGAACCACAGATACGCAGTATTTT. As protein: CASSLTSGTTDTQYF.